Listed here is a single T cell receptor (beta chain). Its antigen is not identified. These data originate in a study of OX40 agonist ivuxolimab in advanced cancers. Study-level points and caveats: Doses of 0.1 to 3.0 mg/kg were accompanied by clonal expansion of CD4+ and CD8+ blood T cells by week 6.

Here immunoSEQ multiplex PCR was the method, and the copy in TCRdb shows in-frame clones only, minus some. The table has about 130,000 clones, approximately 94% seen once. The clonotype was recovered from an adult with an advanced solid tumor such as melanoma, head and neck, liver or kidney cancer. The sequencing here drew on CD4+ or CD8+ T cells sorted from blood, taken in a trial of the OX40 agonist ivuxolimab.

The CDR3 nucleotides read TGTGCCAGCAGCCTGGTTGATAGCGGGGGGACAGATACGCAGTATTTT. Its protein product is CASSLVDSGGTDTQYF. The chain carries TRBV5-6 and TRBJ2-3; 10 bases line up with TRBD2. The CDR3 is 16 amino acids. V lost 4 bases to trimming and J lost 3 bases; unmatched junction nucleotides: 8. Per germline, CDR1 SGHDT and CDR2 YYEEEE.